The 28 T cell receptor beta chains below were found in one sample sequenced in a study of CD8 T cells in Susac syndrome. RNA in amounts of about 0.5 to 1 ug was reverse transcribed with random hexamers. TCRdb ran MiXCR on the immunoSEQ multiplex PCR reads and lists one entry per CDR3 protein. Among fewer than 200,000 distinct CDR3 sequences, 94% were seen once, and the ten largest hold approximately 0.11%. Sequenced: CD4+ T cells from PBMCs. These receptors originate from a human donor with Susac syndrome.

This clonotype has only one observation. The genes are TRBV29-1 and TRBJ1-5; TRBD1 aligns across 7 bases. This CDR3 contains 14 residues. The J segment lost 3 bases and the V segment lost 6 bases, leaving 8 bases of the junction unmatched. CDR1 and CDR2 (germline): SQVTM, ANQGSEA. The CDR3 DNA sequence: TGCAGCGTGGAGACAGGGAATACCAATCAGCCCCAGCATTTT. The encoded protein is CSVETGNTNQPQHF.

The J gene is TRBJ2-7, the V gene TRBV12-3 or TRBV12-4; the match to TRBD1 covers 8 bases. The trim removed 2 bases at V and 5 bases at J, leaving 11 bases unmatched. This CDR3 has 16 residues. For the CDR3, the DNA is TGTGCCAGCAGTTTAAGGACAGGGCAACGTGGAGACGAGCAGTACTTC. Translated, it gives CASSLRTGQRGDEQYF.

The chain recombines TRBV30 with TRBJ1-2; D is unclear. The germline CDR1 and CDR2 sequences are GTSNPN and SVGIG (reference sequence). The CDR3 totals 11 residues. Here the CDR3 reads CVGRGGYGYTF. The CDR3, as DNA: TGTGTCGGACGGGGAGGCTATGGCTACACCTTC.

The rearrangement uses TRBV4-2 and TRBJ2-2; no reliable D call. V lost 1 base and J 6 bases, leaving 12 bases between the germline ends. The germline V gene encodes CDR1 LGHNA and CDR2 YNFKEQ. The CDR3 covers 15 residues. For the CDR3, the DNA is TGTGCCAGCAGCCAAGTCGGAGAGTATGCCGGGGAGCTGTTTTTT. This translates into CASSQVGEYAGELFF.

The chain joins TRBV3-1 to TRBJ2-1; a possible D gene is TRBD2 (5 bases). Looked up from germline, CDR1 is LGHDT and CDR2 is YNNKEL (reference sequence). V lost 2 bases to trimming and J lost 8 bases, with 19 bases between them. The CDR3 is 16 amino acids. The CDR3 DNA sequence: TGTGCCAGCAGCCAATCAGGTTTAGCCCGGGGAGATGAGCAGTTCTTC. Translating it yields CASSQSGLARGDEQFF.

The rearrangement links TRBV4-3 to TRBJ1-4, with D hard to call. V was pared by 1 base and J by 7 bases, with 10 bases between. The CDR3 contains 14 residues. Germline CDR1 reads LGHNA; CDR2 reads YSLEER. DNA for the CDR3: TGCGCCAGCAGCCAAGGAATGACCCTTGAAAAACTGTTTTTT. Its translation is CASSQGMTLEKLFF.

V is TRBV7-3 and J is TRBJ2-5, with D tentatively TRBD2 (5 bases). This CDR3 is built from 14 residues. V lost 5 bases and J lost 6, with 16 bases in between. Germline CDR1 SGHTA, CDR2 FQGTGA. CDR3 nucleotides: TGTGCCAGCAGCCCCACCCCTAGCACTCAGACCCAGTACTTC. Encoded protein: CASSPTPSTQTQYF. Combining the CDR3 with reference TRBV7-3 and TRBJ2-5 gives the whole variable domain GAGVSQTPSNKVTEKGKYVELRCDPISGHTALYWYRQSLGQGPEFLIYFQGTGAADDSGLPNDRFFAVRPEGSVSTLKIQRTERGDSAVYLCASSPTPSTQTQYFGPGTRLLVL.

This clonotype was seen only a few times. CDR3 residues: CASSLARDTEAFF. The CDR3 region has the DNA TGTGCCAGCAGCTTGGCGAGGGATACTGAAGCTTTCTTT. The chain is built from TRBV5-6 and TRBJ1-1; D ambiguous. V gave up 0 bases and J gave up 5 bases, with 8 bases separating them. Germline CDR1 and CDR2: SGHDT and YYEEEE. The CDR3 totals 13 residues.

The chain is built from TRBV20-1 and TRBJ1-2; D is possibly TRBD1 (6 bases). Germline V gene data show CDR1 as DFQATT and CDR2 as SNEGSKA (reference sequence). The CDR3 is 14 amino acids. V was shortened by 5 bases and J by 6 bases, with 19 bases between the two germline ends. CDR3 sequence: CSARMTGFGDGYTF. As DNA, the CDR3 is TGCAGTGCTCGAATGACAGGCTTCGGCGATGGCTACACCTTC.

The sample holds a few counts of this clonotype. The chain joins TRBV3-1 to TRBJ1-1; D is unresolved. Germline CDR1 and CDR2: LGHDT and YNNKEL (reference sequence). The germline V and J ends were trimmed by 3 bases and 8 bases, with 10 bases remaining between them. The CDR3 sequence is 12 residues long. DNA of the CDR3: TGTGCCAGCAGCCAGGTGTTGGGCGAAGCTTTCTTT. It codes for CASSQVLGEAFF.

This clonotype was counted once. This rearrangement joins TRBV27 to TRBJ2-3; no definite D call. V shed 2 bases and J shed 1 base, with 13 bases lying between them. Germline V gives CDR1 MNHEY, CDR2 SMNVEV (reference sequence). CDR3 size: 16 residues. CDR3 sequence (DNA): TGTGCCAGCAGTTTAGGTAGCTTTGCTCGCACAGATACGCAGTATTTT. Encoded protein: CASSLGSFARTDTQYF.

The chain is built from TRBV24-1 and TRBJ2-1, with 10 positions matching TRBD2. With V trimmed by 3 bases and J by 6 bases, 7 bases remained unmatched. The CDR3 has 16 amino acids. The V gene's germline CDR1 is KGHDR and CDR2 SFDVKD. The CDR3 loop reads CATSDPLAGASNEQFF. The CDR3 DNA sequence: TGTGCCACCAGTGATCCGCTAGCGGGGGCAAGCAATGAGCAGTTCTTC.

Only one count was recorded for this clonotype. The rearrangement links TRBV20-1 to TRBJ2-1; a possible D gene is TRBD1 (6 bases). The V and J ends lost 2 bases and 2 bases respectively, with 13 bases between them. The CDR3 sequence is 15 residues long. Per germline, CDR1 DFQATT and CDR2 SNEGSKA (reference sequence). This CDR3 is CSARRTAITYNEQFF. Written as DNA, the CDR3 is TGCAGTGCTAGACGGACAGCCATTACCTACAATGAGCAGTTCTTC.

This rearrangement joins TRBV5-1 to TRBJ2-5, with D perhaps TRBD2 (5 bases). The V end was cut by 4 bases, the J end by 1 base, with 8 bases between. The V gene's germline CDR1 is SGHRS and CDR2 YFSETQ. CDR3 length equals 13 residues. The CDR3, as DNA: TGCGCCAGCAGCGTGGGGAGCCAAGAGACCCAGTACTTC. Protein sequence: CASSVGSQETQYF.

The V gene is TRBV20-1, the J gene TRBJ1-4, with TRBD1 as a possible D gene (5 bases). V was pared by 6 bases and J by 10 bases, with 18 bases between. Per the germline V gene, CDR1 is DFQATT and CDR2 is SNEGSKA (reference sequence). The length of the CDR3 is 13 residues. CDR3 loop: CSAGGQQIGKLFF. The DNA for the CDR3 is TGCAGTGCGGGCGGACAACAAATAGGAAAACTGTTTTTT.

The chain couples TRBV25-1 to TRBJ1-2; TRBD1 matches at 8 bases. Germline trimming cut 6 bases from V and 6 bases from J; bases unmatched to any gene: 6. Per the germline V gene, CDR1 is MGHDK and CDR2 is SYGVNS. This CDR3 comprises 13 residues. The DNA of the CDR3 is TGTGCCAGCAGCCCGGGACAGGCCGATGGCTACACCTTC. Protein sequence: CASSPGQADGYTF.

This clonotype was seen just once. This chain links TRBV5-1 with TRBJ2-2, with 9 nucleotides matching TRBD1. There are 15 residues in the CDR3. Germline V gene data show CDR1 as SGHRS and CDR2 as YFSETQ. The V gene end was trimmed by 3 bases and the J gene end by 5 bases; junction bases not matched to a gene: 5. The CDR3 loop reads CASSWGQGWTGELFF. CDR3 sequence (DNA): TGCGCCAGCAGCTGGGGACAGGGTTGGACCGGGGAGCTGTTTTTT.

In its sample, this clonotype was seen a few times. This sequence joins TRBV6-1 and TRBJ2-7, with D hard to call. Germline V gene data show CDR1 as MNHNS and CDR2 as SASEGT. Deletions cut 8 bases from V and 1 base from J, with 9 bases between. The CDR3 extends over 12 amino acids. The CDR3 coding sequence is TGTGCCAGCGGTCGGCTTTCCTACGAGCAGTACTTC. It specifies CASGRLSYEQYF.

This chain links TRBV11-2 with TRBJ2-7, with 7 bases lining up with TRBD2. CDR3 length equals 15 residues. Germline V gene data show CDR1 as SGHAT and CDR2 as FQNNGV. V lost 0 bases to trimming and J lost 2 bases; unmatched junction nucleotides: 4. The CDR3 coding sequence is TGTGCCAGCAGCTTAGACGGTGCGGGGGCCTACGAGCAGTACTTC. This sequence encodes CASSLDGAGAYEQYF. The full variable domain, in which reference TRBV11-2 and TRBJ2-7 provide the parts outside the CDR3, is EAGVAQSPRYKIIEKRQSVAFWCNPISGHATLYWYQQILGQGPKLLIQFQNNGVVDDSQLPKDRFSAERLKGVDSTLKIQPAKLEDSAVYLCASSLDGAGAYEQYFGPGTRLTVT.

The chain carries TRBV10-3 and TRBJ2-6, with 8 bases that match TRBD1. J gave up 0 bases and V 6 bases, and 7 bases lay outside the gene matches. This CDR3 region has 17 residues. Germline loops: CDR1 ENHRY, CDR2 SYGVKD. The CDR3 region is CAISWTGTNSGANVLTF. Here the CDR3 DNA reads TGTGCCATCAGCTGGACAGGGACAAACTCTGGGGCCAACGTCCTGACTTTC.

The chain joins TRBV2 to TRBJ2-6, with D possibly matching TRBD1 (5 bases). Germline V CDR1 and CDR2: SNHLY, FYNNEI. The CDR3 has 14 amino acids. The V gene lost 6 bases and the J gene lost 4 bases, with 10 bases spanning the gap. Here the CDR3 reads CASRTVRGANVLTF. CDR3 in DNA: TGTGCCAGCAGGACAGTACGCGGGGCCAACGTCCTGACTTTC.

The chain recombines TRBV7-2 with TRBJ2-1, with D unclear. Germline CDR1 SGHTA, CDR2 FQGNSA. The CDR3 extends over 15 amino acids. The V and J ends lost 3 bases and 0 bases respectively, with 9 bases between them. The CDR3 sequence: CASSFRQSSYNEQFF. In DNA, the CDR3 is TGTGCCAGCAGCTTTAGGCAGAGCTCCTACAATGAGCAGTTCTTC.

The V and J genes are TRBV20-1 and TRBJ1-1, with D possibly being TRBD1 (5 bases). Trimming took off 1 base at V and 0 bases at J, with 9 bases between the two ends. In germline, CDR1 is DFQATT, CDR2 SNEGSKA (reference sequence). The CDR3 extends over 14 amino acids. This chain's CDR3 is CSARAPGLNTEAFF. The CDR3 DNA follows: TGCAGTGCTAGAGCCCCAGGGCTGAACACTGAAGCTTTCTTT.

This sequence joins TRBV18 and TRBJ1-4; D unresolved. V lost 4 bases, J lost 5 bases, and 17 bases lay in between. The CDR3 loop spans 16 amino acids. CDR1 is KGHSH, CDR2 LQKENI, per germline. CDR3 bases: TGTGCCAGCTCACTCAATACGGGCAGGCCGAATGAAAAACTGTTTTTT. Translated: CASSLNTGRPNEKLFF.

This clonotype was found once. The V and J genes are TRBV7-8 and TRBJ1-6; possible D gene TRBD1, 5 bases. Germline CDR1 and CDR2: SGHVS and FQNEAQ. The CDR3 has 13 amino acids. V dropped 3 bases and J dropped 7 bases, with 7 bases sitting between them. The CDR3 DNA sequence: TGTGCCAGCAGCTTCGACAGAAATTCACCCCTCCACTTT. Its translation: CASSFDRNSPLHF.

The CDR3 DNA follows: TGCAGTGCTATAGTACAGGGGGCAACAGGTGAGCAGTTCTTC. Its translation: CSAIVQGATGEQFF. The rearrangement uses TRBV20-1 and TRBJ2-1; TRBD1 matches at 9 bases. The J segment lost 9 bases and the V segment lost 4 bases, leaving 10 bases of the junction unmatched. The CDR3 runs 14 residues. Germline-derived CDR1 and CDR2 are DFQATT and SNEGSKA (reference sequence).

The V gene is TRBV15, the J gene TRBJ2-7; TRBD1 matches 11 bases. V gave up 5 bases and J gave up 5 bases; unmatched junction bases: 11. CDR3 length: 16 residues. Germline CDR1 reads LNHNV; CDR2 reads YYDKDF (reference sequence). The CDR3 sequence is CATSSRSDRGRNEQYF. CDR3 in DNA: TGTGCCACCAGCTCTCGATCGGACAGGGGGCGCAACGAGCAGTACTTC.

V and J are TRBV20-1 and TRBJ2-1; the D gene is possibly TRBD1 (6 bases). Germline assignment: CDR1 DFQATT and CDR2 SNEGSKA (reference sequence). The germline V and J ends were trimmed by 6 bases and 5 bases, with 17 bases remaining between them. The CDR3 is 14 residues long. The CDR3 spells CSALDRIGNNEQFF. The CDR3 DNA follows: TGCAGTGCCCTAGACAGGATAGGGAACAATGAGCAGTTCTTC.